A single sample is the source of the 32 T cell receptor beta chains below, sequenced in a study of T cells in Graves' hyperthyroidism and ophthalmopathy (dated by TCRdb to the late 2010s). Library construction relied on multiplex PCR. Sequencing took place on an Illumina HiSeq 2000. The TCR beta CDR3 regions were amplified from RNA transcripts. The first round of RT-PCR for the TCR CDR3 was performed with the HTBI primer set and the Qiagen OneStep RT-PCR kit. The public sequencing data were trimmed at Q25 with fastp and processed into clonotypes with MiXCR by TCRdb, which kept only in-frame beta chains. CDR3 protein sequences are deduplicated, and each keeps its most common genes and DNA. This sample holds around 340,000 distinct CDR3 sequences; 15% to 20% were observed only once. Around 16% of the sample rests with the top ten. Sequencing was done on a sample of blood. The receptors shown here come from a middle-aged woman with Graves' ophthalmopathy.

V is TRBV20-1 and J is TRBJ1-1; D unresolved. V shed 4 bases and J shed 6 bases, with 12 bases lying between them. The germline V gene has CDR1 DFQATT and CDR2 SNEGSKA (reference sequence). This CDR3 is built from 12 residues. The CDR3 region has the DNA TGCAGTGCTAAGGGCGACTCGCCTGAAGCTTTCTTT. This sequence encodes CSAKGDSPEAFF.

The chain links TRBV6-1 to TRBJ1-2; perhaps TRBD1 as D (6 bases). The CDR3 consists of 16 residues. V was trimmed by 1 base and J by 4 bases, leaving 16 bases between them. Germline CDR1 MNHNS, CDR2 SASEGT. CDR3 loop: CASSEGGGAYGYGYTF. CDR3 sequence (DNA): TGTGCCAGCAGTGAAGGAGGGGGGGCCTATGGCTATGGCTACACCTTC.

The sample holds many counts of this clonotype. The chain couples TRBV15 to TRBJ1-2; D may be TRBD1 (5 bases). The CDR3 extends over 17 amino acids. CDR1 and CDR2 (germline): LNHNV, YYDKDF (reference sequence). V shed 5 bases and J shed 4 bases, with 23 bases lying between them. DNA of the CDR3: TGTGCCACCAGCCCCCTCTGGGGCAGCAAGAGGGGCTATGGCTACACCTTC. Amino acids: CATSPLWGSKRGYGYTF.

This clonotype was seen at least ten times. The chain carries TRBV20-1 and TRBJ1-2; D is perhaps TRBD1 (6 bases). CDR1 is DFQATT and CDR2 is SNEGSKA in the germline V gene (reference sequence). This CDR3 region has 14 residues. The V and J ends lost 3 bases and 4 bases respectively, with 15 bases between them. The CDR3 spells CSASPRDNVYGYTF. In nucleotides, the CDR3 is TGCAGTGCTAGCCCACGGGACAACGTCTATGGCTACACCTTC.

Comments on this clonotype: The junction departs from germline at one end; a sequencing error may be responsible. V gene TRBV6-1 combines with J gene TRBJ1-1, with 8 bases fitting TRBD1. This CDR3 has 12 amino acids. Looked up from germline, CDR1 is MNHNS and CDR2 is SASEGT. CDR3 in DNA: TGTGCCAGCATTCCTGACAGGGGTGAAGCTTGCTTT. Translation: CASIPDRGEACF.

The chain recombines TRBV14 with TRBJ1-1, with 8 positions matching TRBD1. The CDR3 totals 17 residues. Germline V gene data show CDR1 as SGHDN and CDR2 as FVKESK. V dropped 4 bases and J dropped 2; count of bases not matched to a gene: 12. The CDR3 DNA is TGTGCCAGCAGCCCAGCGGCCCAGGGGGCACTTAACACTGAAGCTTTCTTT. It is translated as CASSPAAQGALNTEAFF.

The chain couples TRBV6-1 to TRBJ1-1; 7 bases map to TRBD1. CDR1 is MNHNS, CDR2 SASEGT, per germline. J was trimmed by 7 bases and V by 6 bases; bases with no gene match: 8. The CDR3 spans 13 residues. The CDR3 region has the DNA TGTGCCAGCAGCTTCACCCGGGACAGTGAAGCTTTCTTT. Translating it yields CASSFTRDSEAFF.

This clonotype occurred many times. The rearrangement joins TRBV9 to TRBJ2-5; 7 positions agree with TRBD1. V shed 1 base, J shed 4 bases, and the junction held 13 bases outside the gene matches. The length of the CDR3 is 17 residues. Germline CDR1 is SGDLS and CDR2 is YYNGEE. The CDR3 bases are TGTGCCAGCAGCGTATCGGCAAGGGGGCTGATTGTAGAGACCCAGTACTTC. It codes for CASSVSARGLIVETQYF.

This clonotype was picked up many times. The chain has TRBV6-5 and TRBJ1-1, with TRBD1 matching over 7 bases. J was trimmed by 1 base and V by 0 bases; bases with no gene match: 2. Looked up from germline, CDR1 is MNHEY and CDR2 is SVGAGI. This CDR3 contains 15 residues. For the CDR3, the DNA is TGTGCCAGCAGTTACTCGAACAGGGGGAACACTGAAGCTTTCTTT. Protein: CASSYSNRGNTEAFF.

This clonotype was picked up a small number of times. CDR3 coding DNA: TGCGCCAGCAGCTTTCTGAGGATTAGCGAGGGTTCCTACGAGCAGTACTTC. This sequence encodes CASSFLRISEGSYEQYF. This chain joins TRBV5-1 and TRBJ2-7, with a possible D match to TRBD2 (5 bases). V dropped 2 bases and J dropped 1 base, with 19 bases sitting between them. The germline CDR1 and CDR2 sequences are SGHRS and YFSETQ. The CDR3 length is 17 residues. The full variable domain, rest sourced from reference TRBV5-1 and TRBJ2-7, is KAGVTQTPRYLIKTRGQQVTLSCSPISGHRSVSWYQQTPGQGLQFLFEYFSETQRNKGNFPGRFSGRQFSNSRSEMNVSTLELGDSALYLCASSFLRISEGSYEQYFGPGTRLTVT.

This clonotype occurred many times. V is TRBV5-6 and J is TRBJ1-6; D is uncertain. This CDR3 is built from 14 residues. Germline V gene lookup returns CDR1 SGHDT and CDR2 YYEEEE. V dropped 1 base and J dropped 7 bases, with 9 bases sitting between them. The CDR3 DNA reads as TGTGCCAGCAGCTTGAATTTGGAGAATTCACCCCTCCACTTT. Its translation: CASSLNLENSPLHF.

CDR3 nucleotide sequence: TGTGCCAGCAGGACGGGGGCCGGGGGTGAGCAGTACTTC. It codes for CASRTGAGGEQYF. The rearrangement links TRBV28 to TRBJ2-7; D is possibly TRBD1 or TRBD2 (6 bases each). Germline CDR1 and CDR2: MDHEN and SYDVKM. This CDR3 is 13 amino acids long. V lost 6 bases to trimming and J lost 7 bases, with 16 bases between them.

This clonotype was seen repeatedly, ten times or more. CDR3 region: CAGLTGEVTEAFF. CDR3 bases: TGTGCCGGATTAACAGGGGAGGTCACTGAAGCTTTCTTT. The chain carries TRBV30 and TRBJ1-1; 7 bases fit TRBD1. The V segment lost 8 bases and the J segment 4 bases; nucleotides outside the gene matches: 10. The CDR3 has 13 residues. Germline V gene lookup returns CDR1 GTSNPN and CDR2 SVGIG (reference sequence).

At least ten counts were recorded for this clonotype. This chain uses TRBV18 with TRBJ1-1, with D unclear. The V gene's germline CDR1 is KGHSH and CDR2 LQKENI. CDR3 length: 12 amino acids. V gave up 2 bases and J gave up 6 bases, with 7 bases separating them. The CDR3: CASSPVAAEAFF. The CDR3 nucleotides read TGTGCCAGCTCACCAGTAGCCGCTGAAGCTTTCTTT. Full variable domain (outside the CDR3, taken from reference TRBV18 and TRBJ1-1): NAGVMQNPRHLVRRRGQEARLRCSPMKGHSHVYWYRQLPEEGLKFMVYLQKENIIDESGMPKERFSAEFPKEGPSILRIQQVVRGDSAAYFCASSPVAAEAFFGQGTRLTVV.

This clonotype appeared many times. The rearrangement links TRBV2 to TRBJ2-7; possible D gene TRBD2, 5 bases. Germline V lookup: CDR1 SNHLY, CDR2 FYNNEI. Between the trimmed V and J ends, which lost 4 bases and 5 bases, there was a span of 9 bases. The CDR3 contains 12 residues. CDR3 region: CASSVAPHEQYF. The CDR3 DNA is TGTGCCAGCAGTGTAGCGCCGCACGAGCAGTACTTC.

The sample holds many counts of this clonotype. The genes are TRBV20-1 and TRBJ2-7; TRBD2 might be the D (5 bases). This CDR3 spans 13 amino acids. Germline V gives CDR1 DFQATT, CDR2 SNEGSKA (reference sequence). Between the trimmed V and J ends, which lost 6 bases and 6 bases, there was a span of 18 bases. The CDR3: CSARAASWAEQYF. CDR3 bases: TGCAGTGCCCGGGCGGCTAGCTGGGCCGAGCAGTACTTC.

This clonotype has at least ten counts. A read error may explain this, as a much larger clone is one base away. The gene calls are TRBV12-3 or TRBV12-4 and TRBJ2-7; 9 bases align to TRBD2. V gave up 5 bases and J gave up 5 bases; unmatched junction bases: 7. This CDR3 spans 14 amino acids. The CDR3 DNA reads TGTGCCAGCAGTCCCATCGCGGGGGGGAACGAGCAGTACTTC. Translation gives CASSPIAGGNEQYF.

This clonotype was counted ten times or more. This sequence joins TRBV6-2 or TRBV6-3 and TRBJ2-2; TRBD1 matches at 8 bases. This CDR3 is built from 17 residues. The germline CDR1 and CDR2 sequences are MNHEY and SVGEGT. Trimming at V came to 6 bases and at J to 3 bases, leaving 12 bases not matched to a gene. The CDR3 DNA is TGTGCCAGCAGCCCCGTCCGGACAGGGAGAGACACCGGGGAGCTGTTTTTT. It is translated as CASSPVRTGRDTGELFF.

This clonotype was picked up many times. This chain uses TRBV12-3 or TRBV12-4 with TRBJ2-5, with D uncertain. V dropped 7 bases and J dropped 2 bases, with 11 bases sitting between them. The CDR3 sequence is 13 residues long. CDR3 residues: CASNRGRQETQYF. As DNA, the CDR3 is TGTGCCAGCAACCGAGGACGACAAGAGACCCAGTACTTC.

The sample holds a few counts of this clonotype. The V call is TRBV12-3 or TRBV12-4, the J call TRBJ2-5, with D possibly matching TRBD2 (5 bases). V was cut by 6 bases and J by 0 bases, with 11 bases left in between. This CDR3 has 14 amino acids. The CDR3 here is CASSTGLHQETQYF. In DNA form, the CDR3 reads TGTGCCAGCAGCACCGGACTTCACCAAGAGACCCAGTACTTC.

In this sample, this clonotype turned up many times. Mismatch with germline at one junction end may stem from a read error. V usage is TRBV6-2 or TRBV6-3 and J usage is TRBJ2-7; no reliable D call. Germline lookup yields CDR1 MNHEY and CDR2 SVGEGT. The CDR3 has 11 amino acids. The CDR3 nucleotides are TGTGCCAGCAGGAACGTCTACGTGCAGTACTTC. Its translation: CASRNVYVQYF.

This clonotype appeared many times. The rearrangement links TRBV4-3 to TRBJ2-2; the D gene is possibly TRBD2 (6 bases). There are 18 residues in the CDR3. Germline V gene data show CDR1 as LGHNA and CDR2 as YSLEER. Trimming removed 0 bases from V and 5 bases from J, with 19 bases in between. The CDR3 loop is CASSQDILAQGGTGELFF. The CDR3 DNA reads TGCGCCAGCAGCCAAGATATCCTGGCTCAGGGAGGTACCGGGGAGCTGTTTTTT.

This clonotype was picked up many times. This chain connects TRBV7-2 to TRBJ2-5; D might be TRBD2 (6 bases). Between the trimmed V and J ends, which lost 1 base and 11 bases, there was a span of 14 bases. Germline CDR1 is SGHTA and CDR2 is FQGNSA. The length of the CDR3 is 13 residues. Here the CDR3 DNA reads TGTGCCAGCAGCTTAGAACTAGCAAATCCTCAGTACTTC. Its translation is CASSLELANPQYF.

This clonotype was seen at least ten times. The V call is TRBV28, the J call TRBJ1-1, with D possibly matching TRBD1 (6 bases). This CDR3 is built from 15 residues. V was cut by 3 bases and J by 1 base, with 12 bases left in between. CDR1 is MDHEN and CDR2 is SYDVKM in the germline V gene. CDR3 coding DNA: TGTGCCAGCAGTTTTGAGGGGACACCGAACACTGAAGCTTTCTTT. It yields the protein CASSFEGTPNTEAFF.

This clonotype was seen at least ten times. This chain links TRBV11-2 with TRBJ2-7; 8 bases match TRBD1. The CDR3 runs 16 residues. CDR1 and CDR2 (germline): SGHAT, FQNNGV. J gave up 2 bases and V 7 bases, and 13 bases lay outside the gene matches. CDR3 nucleotides: TGTGCCAGCACTCCAGGGGGGACAGGCCGGACCTACGAGCAGTACTTC. Translation: CASTPGGTGRTYEQYF.

This clonotype was observed at least ten times. The chain combines TRBV10-3 with TRBJ1-1; a weak D match, TRBD1 (5 bases). V lost 6 bases and J 6 bases, leaving 11 bases between the germline ends. In germline, CDR1 is ENHRY, CDR2 SYGVKD. CDR3 length equals 12 residues. The DNA of the CDR3 is TGTGCCATCAGGGGCAGGGACGCTGAAGCTTTCTTT. Translating it yields CAIRGRDAEAFF.

This clonotype showed up many times. The chain is built from TRBV28 and TRBJ2-7; the D is unclear. Germline V gene lookup returns CDR1 MDHEN and CDR2 SYDVKM. V shed 6 bases and J shed 4 bases, with 7 bases lying between them. The CDR3 covers 11 residues. DNA for the CDR3: TGTGCCAGCAGGAGCGAGTACGAGCAGTACTTC. Translated: CASRSEYEQYF.

In this sample, this clonotype turned up many times. The chain joins TRBV25-1 to TRBJ1-2; TRBD1 is a possible D gene (5 bases). V was clipped by 1 base and J by 7 bases, with 16 bases between them. The CDR3 loop spans 15 amino acids. Germline values: CDR1 MGHDK, CDR2 SYGVNS. CDR3 sequence reads: CASSEWGDIVPGYTF. The CDR3 DNA reads as TGTGCCAGCAGTGAATGGGGGGATATAGTACCTGGCTACACCTTC.

This clonotype was seen many times. The rearrangement joins TRBV28 to TRBJ1-6, with a tentative D call TRBD1 (6 bases). Germline V gene data show CDR1 as MDHEN and CDR2 as SYDVKM. There are 14 residues in the CDR3. Trimming took 6 bases from V and 6 from J, leaving 12 bases between them. Written as DNA, the CDR3 is TGTGCCAGCAGCCTTAGGACAGTTAATTCACCCCTCCACTTT. This translates into CASSLRTVNSPLHF.

The chain employs TRBV4-1 and TRBJ2-7, with D unclear. This CDR3 spans 13 amino acids. Germline V CDR1 and CDR2: MGHRA, YSYEKL. Between the trimmed V and J ends, which lost 0 bases and 3 bases, there was a span of 6 bases. The CDR3: CASSQDRSYEQYF. The CDR3 region has the DNA TGCGCCAGCAGCCAAGATAGAAGCTACGAGCAGTACTTC.

This clonotype has ten or more counts. The rearrangement links TRBV13 to TRBJ1-5, with a possible D match to TRBD1 (5 bases). Trimming cost V 5 bases and J 1 base, with 12 bases left between them. The CDR3 is made up of 15 amino acids. Germline V gene lookup returns CDR1 PRHDT and CDR2 FYEKMQ (reference sequence). The chain's CDR3 is CASSRRRDSNQPQHF. DNA of the CDR3: TGTGCCAGCAGCCGCCGAAGGGACAGCAATCAGCCCCAGCATTTT. The entire variable domain, with the rest obtained from reference TRBV13 and TRBJ1-5, is as follows: AAGVIQSPRHLIKEKRETATLKCYPIPRHDTVYWYQQGPGQDPQFLISFYEKMQSDKGSIPDRFSAQQFSDYHSELNMSSLELGDSALYFCASSRRRDSNQPQHFGDGTRLSIL.

Ten or more counts support this clonotype. The rearrangement links TRBV6-4 to TRBJ2-2; the match to TRBD2 covers 8 bases. The V segment lost 8 bases and the J segment 5 bases; nucleotides outside the gene matches: 7. The CDR3 extends over 14 amino acids. Looked up from germline, CDR1 is MRHNA and CDR2 is SNTAGT. This CDR3 is CASRAGVETGELFF. In DNA, the CDR3 is TGTGCCAGCCGAGCGGGAGTAGAAACCGGGGAGCTGTTTTTT.